These 24 T cell receptor beta chains originate from one sample sequenced in a study of post-analysis software for immune sequencing data. cDNA libraries for TCR beta contained unique molecular identifiers. TCRdb re-called the PCR reads through MiXCR, storing one row per CDR3 protein. The data show over 150,000 distinct CDR3 sequences, under 40% seen once. This specimen consisted of blood, obtained after autologous hematopoietic stem cell transplantation. These receptors came from a girl under 18 with multiple sclerosis.

This chain connects TRBV20-1 to TRBJ2-1; TRBD2 aligns across 12 bases. V shed 6 bases, J shed 6 bases, and the junction held 6 bases outside the gene matches. Germline-derived CDR1 and CDR2 are DFQATT and SNEGSKA (reference sequence). The CDR3 sequence is 14 residues long. Here the CDR3 DNA reads TGCAGTGCCCTGGGACTAGCGGGTAGCAATGAGCAGTTCTTC. Its protein product is CSALGLAGSNEQFF.

V gene TRBV5-1 combines with J gene TRBJ2-5; D unclear. Between the trimmed V and J ends, which lost 5 bases and 2 bases, there was a span of 13 bases. The CDR3 length is 14 residues. The germline V gene has CDR1 SGHRS and CDR2 YFSETQ. CDR3 protein: CASRGYGPQETQYF. The CDR3 DNA reads TGCGCCAGCAGGGGGTACGGTCCGCAAGAGACCCAGTACTTC.

This clonotype has more than one count but fewer than ten. The chain links TRBV28 to TRBJ2-5, with 7 bases aligning to TRBD2. The J call may be mistaken, given a closer DNA end match to TRBJ2-7. This CDR3 region has 15 residues. CDR1 and CDR2 (germline): MDHEN, SYDVKM. For the CDR3, the DNA is TGTGCCAGCAGTTCCCTCGACGGGAGGAAGTACGAGCAGTACTTC. This gives the protein CASSSLDGRKYEQYF.

This chain links TRBV7-9 with TRBJ2-7; tentative D call: TRBD2 (6 bases). The J call may be in error: the DNA end matches TRBJ2-5 better. Germline V gene lookup returns CDR1 SEHNR and CDR2 FQNEAQ (reference sequence). The CDR3 extends over 13 amino acids. CDR3 sequence: CASSAGTFETQYF. The CDR3 coding sequence is TGTGCCAGCAGCGCCGGGACTTTTGAGACCCAGTACTTC.

This clonotype was counted between two and nine times. The V call is TRBV29-1, the J call TRBJ2-7; D is perhaps TRBD1 or TRBD2 (5 bases each). The CDR3 extends over 14 amino acids. V was shortened by 7 bases and J by 6 bases, with 22 bases between the two germline ends. Germline V lookup: CDR1 SQVTM, CDR2 ANQGSEA. The CDR3 sequence is CSALESGRDPEQYF. The CDR3 region has the DNA TGCAGCGCCCTAGAATCAGGACGGGACCCCGAGCAGTACTTC.

This clonotype was seen just once. The chain carries TRBV6-5 and TRBJ2-3; TRBD1 agrees at 9 bases. Per germline, CDR1 MNHEY and CDR2 SVGAGI. This CDR3 spans 18 amino acids. V was clipped by 2 bases and J by 4 bases; unmatched bases: 13. CDR3 loop: CASSYVGTGKPRADTQYF. CDR3 nucleotides: TGTGCCAGCAGTTACGTCGGGACAGGGAAACCCCGGGCAGATACGCAGTATTTT.

The chain combines TRBV4-3 with TRBJ2-3, with D maybe TRBD1 (6 bases). Germline V gene sequence: CDR1 LGHNA, CDR2 YSLEER. This CDR3 spans 15 amino acids. Trimming stripped 3 bases from V and 7 bases from J, with 17 bases between. The CDR3: CASSQEVGAWHTQYF. The CDR3 DNA sequence: TGCGCCAGCAGCCAGGAGGTGGGGGCATGGCATACGCAGTATTTT.

This CDR3 is CASSPGQGDWNTEAFF. For the CDR3, the DNA is TGCGCCAGCAGCCCGGGTCAGGGGGACTGGAACACTGAAGCTTTCTTT. The rearrangement links TRBV4-1 to TRBJ1-1; 7 nucleotides match TRBD1. V trimming: 4 bases; J trimming: 1 base; junction bases outside the gene matches: 9. This CDR3 spans 16 amino acids. From germline, CDR1 is MGHRA and CDR2 YSYEKL.

V and J are TRBV5-4 and TRBJ2-5; TRBD2 aligns across 8 bases. CDR3 length equals 19 residues. V lost 4 bases and J lost 1; bases outside the gene matches: 18. CDR1 and CDR2 from the germline V gene are SGHNT and YYREEE (reference sequence). The CDR3 is CASSQPGLVTRGSQETQYF. The CDR3 DNA reads as TGTGCCAGCAGCCAACCGGGACTAGTCACACGGGGTAGCCAAGAGACCCAGTACTTC.

The chain joins TRBV12-5 to TRBJ2-1; TRBD2 matches at 13 bases. The germline gives CDR1 LGHNT, CDR2 FRNRAP. V trimming: 1 base; J trimming: 8 bases; junction bases outside the gene matches: 2. This CDR3 is built from 15 residues. CDR3 sequence: CASGLGLAGGDEQFF. CDR3 sequence (DNA): TGTGCTAGTGGTTTGGGACTAGCGGGAGGCGATGAGCAGTTCTTC.

This clonotype was detected many times. This rearrangement joins TRBV12-3 or TRBV12-4 to TRBJ2-1; 14 bases map to TRBD2. This CDR3 has 18 amino acids. V shed 6 bases and J 7 bases; nucleotides not matched to a gene: 14. In nucleotides, the CDR3 is TGTGCCAGCAGCCTGGGACTAGCGGGAGTCTTGAGACAGAATGAGCAGTTCTTC. It codes for CASSLGLAGVLRQNEQFF.

The chain couples TRBV11-3 to TRBJ2-1; 10 bases are shared with TRBD1. There are 15 residues in the CDR3. Germline loops: CDR1 SGHNT, CDR2 YENEEA. V trimming: 5 bases; J trimming: 6 bases; junction bases outside the gene matches: 7. The DNA of the CDR3 is TGTGCCAGCAGCCCGAGGGACAGGGGAGGCAATGAGCAGTTCTTC. Encoded protein: CASSPRDRGGNEQFF. The full variable domain, rest sourced from reference TRBV11-3 and TRBJ2-1, is EAGVVQSPRYKIIEKKQPVAFWCNPISGHNTLYWYLQNLGQGPELLIRYENEEAVDDSQLPKDRFSAERLKGVDSTLKIQPAELGDSAVYLCASSPRDRGGNEQFFGPGTRLTVL.

This sequence joins TRBV20-1 and TRBJ2-7; either TRBD1 or TRBD2 may fit D (5 bases each). Germline V gene sequence: CDR1 DFQATT, CDR2 SNEGSKA (reference sequence). The CDR3 is made up of 13 amino acids. V was trimmed by 6 bases and J by 2 bases, leaving 14 bases between them. CDR3 sequence reads: CSAYGTDPYEQYF. CDR3 DNA sequence: TGCAGTGCGTACGGGACCGACCCCTACGAGCAGTACTTC.

This clonotype has just a few counts. The chain is built from TRBV20-1 and TRBJ2-1; possible D gene TRBD2, 6 bases. The germline gives CDR1 DFQATT, CDR2 SNEGSKA (reference sequence). This CDR3 contains 14 residues. The V gene lost 6 bases and the J gene lost 8 bases, with 20 bases spanning the gap. The CDR3 loop reads CSAPTEGSFHEQFF. CDR3 nucleotide sequence: TGCAGTGCCCCCACGGAGGGGAGCTTCCATGAGCAGTTCTTC.

This clonotype was recorded once. This chain links TRBV19 with TRBJ1-5, with a weak D call TRBD1 (6 bases). CDR3 length: 14 amino acids. Germline CDR1 reads LNHDA; CDR2 reads SQIVND (reference sequence). With 7 bases removed from V and 3 bases from J, the gap between germline ends came to 13 bases. The CDR3 region has the DNA TGTGCCAGTACCTATGGACAGTTCAATCAGCCCCAGCATTTT. Amino acids: CASTYGQFNQPQHF.

V usage is TRBV7-2 and J usage is TRBJ1-5; D gene unclear. Germline V gene sequence: CDR1 SGHTA, CDR2 FQGNSA. This CDR3 region has 12 residues. V lost 4 bases to trimming and J lost 7 bases, with 8 bases between them. In DNA, the CDR3 is TGTGCCAGCAGCTACGCCCCCCAGCCCCAGCATTTT. Its protein is CASSYAPQPQHF.

Concerning this clonotype itself: One junction end does not reproduce the germline sequence, and a read error may be involved. CDR3: CASSPPRSVGTDAQYF. DNA of the CDR3: TGTGCCAGCAGTCCCCCTCGATCGGTCGGCACAGATGCGCAGTATTTT. The chain has TRBV12-3 or TRBV12-4 and TRBJ2-3; D unresolved. CDR3 length: 16 residues.

The sample holds a few counts of this clonotype. The chain uses TRBV5-5 and TRBJ2-5; perhaps TRBD1 as D (6 bases). V was cut by 4 bases and J by 3 bases, with 13 bases left in between. CDR3 length: 14 amino acids. Germline V lookup: CDR1 SGHKS, CDR2 YYEKEE (reference sequence). The CDR3 DNA sequence: TGTGCCAGCAGCAAGAGCTACAGGGAAGAGACCCAGTACTTC. This translates into CASSKSYREETQYF.

The gene calls are TRBV5-1 and TRBJ2-7; 9 nucleotides align to TRBD1. The CDR3 extends over 14 amino acids. V shed 7 bases and J 1 base; nucleotides not matched to a gene: 6. CDR1 is SGHRS, CDR2 YFSETQ, per germline. CDR3 loop: CASSGQGKSYEQYF. CDR3 DNA sequence: TGCGCCAGCTCCGGACAGGGGAAGTCCTACGAGCAGTACTTC.

The DNA of the CDR3 is TGTGCCAGCAGCTTAGGGGCTAGCGGTTACAATGAGCAGTTCTTC. Translated, it gives CASSLGASGYNEQFF. The gene calls are TRBV13 and TRBJ2-1; TRBD2 agrees at 7 bases. CDR3 length: 15 residues. Germline CDR1 PRHDT, CDR2 FYEKMQ (reference sequence). V trimming: 0 bases; J trimming: 4 bases; junction bases outside the gene matches: 3.

This clonotype was observed at least ten times. At one of its ends the junction is not consistent with the germline gene, which may arise from a read error. The genes are TRBV28 and TRBJ2-7; D might be TRBD2 (6 bases). The CDR3 is made up of 12 amino acids. CDR1 and CDR2 (germline): MDHEN, SYDVKM. CDR3 loop: CASSLEGYEQYF. The CDR3 DNA reads as TGCGCCAGCAGCTTGGAGGGGTACGAGCAGTACTTC.

This chain links TRBV20-1 with TRBJ1-5, with D possibly TRBD1 on 5 matching bases. The CDR3 totals 14 residues. Per the germline V gene, CDR1 is DFQATT and CDR2 is SNEGSKA (reference sequence). Trimming cost V 6 bases and J 0 bases, with 12 bases left between them. CDR3 loop: CSAAGGYSNQPQHF. In DNA, the CDR3 is TGCAGTGCCGCGGGGGGATATAGCAATCAGCCCCAGCATTTT.

This clonotype occurred a few times. The CDR3, as DNA: TGTGCCATCAGCGGTAGAGCGATTGGTGACGAGCAGTACTTC. Its protein product is CAISGRAIGDEQYF. The gene calls are TRBV10-3 and TRBJ2-7; D ambiguous. Deletions cut 6 bases from V and 5 bases from J, with 17 bases between. There are 14 residues in the CDR3. Germline CDR1 ENHRY, CDR2 SYGVKD.

The gene calls are TRBV28 and TRBJ1-2, with D unclear. Looked up from germline, CDR1 is MDHEN and CDR2 is SYDVKM. The CDR3 is 12 residues long. V shed 5 bases and J shed 4 bases, with 8 bases lying between them. In nucleotides, the CDR3 is TGTGCCAGCAGTCGCGACCGCTATGGCTACACCTTC. Encoded protein: CASSRDRYGYTF.